The rows below give T cell receptor beta chains drawn from one sample of a study of blood T cell repertoires in COVID-19. Produced via immunoSEQ multiplex PCR; TCRdb's table is partial and in-frame only. The table lists over 20,000 clones, around 88% of them singletons, with under 20% in the top ten. Sample: peripheral blood. The receptors derive from a man in his 70s with acute or convalescent COVID-19. The CDR3 runs from the conserved cysteine through the conserved F or W. A D gene is named only where the DNA matches it firmly. Some rows mark clone size as missing; the rest say once, few, many or name a class of expanded clone.

size: NA; D: TRBD1; J: TRBJ2-5; V: TRBV7-6; CDR3: CASSLLGGGQGEETQYF; DNA: TGTGCCAGCAGCCTCCTTGGCGGGGGACAGGGGGAGGAGACCCAGTACTTC
size: NA; D: TRBD2; J: TRBJ2-1; V: TRBV7-2; CDR3: CASSPGPSGRRREQFF; DNA: TGTGCCAGCAGCCCAGGCCCTAGCGGGAGGCGGCGGGAGCAGTTCTTC
size: few; D: NA; J: TRBJ1-5; V: TRBV28; CDR3: CASSSLTYQPQHF; DNA: TGTGCCAGCAGTTCGCTGACTTATCAGCCCCAGCATTTT
size: NA; D: TRBD1; J: TRBJ2-5; V: TRBV19; CDR3: CASSAGQGSLETQYF; DNA: TGTGCCAGTAGTGCAGGACAGGGGTCTCTGGAGACCCAGTACTTC
size: NA; D: NA; J: TRBJ1-4; V: TRBV19; CDR3: CASRNEGAGYNEKLFF; DNA: TGTGCCAGTAGGAATGAGGGCGCGGGATATAATGAAAAACTGTTTTTT
size: NA; D: NA; J: TRBJ1-1; V: TRBV28; CDR3: CASSRQVYTEAFF; DNA: TGTGCCAGCAGTAGACAGGTGTACACTGAAGCTTTCTTT
size: NA; D: NA; J: TRBJ1-1; V: TRBV2; CDR3: CASRWSAEGTEAFF; DNA: TGTGCCAGCAGATGGTCCGCTGAGGGCACTGAAGCTTTCTTT
size: NA; D: TRBD1; J: TRBJ1-2; V: TRBV19; CDR3: CASSTIRTGDKSYGYTF; DNA: TGTGCCAGTAGTACCATCCGGACAGGGGATAAATCTTATGGCTACACCTTC
size: few; D: TRBD2; J: TRBJ2-5; V: TRBV3-1/TRBV3-2; CDR3: CASSPIQGAGKETQYF; DNA: TGTGCCAGCAGCCCAATTCAGGGAGCGGGGAAAGAGACCCAGTACTTC
size: NA; D: NA; J: TRBJ2-7; V: TRBV3-1/TRBV3-2; CDR3: CASSQDSNLVYEQYF; DNA: TGTGCCAGCAGCCAAGATTCGAACTTAGTCTACGAGCAGTACTTC
size: NA; D: TRBD2; J: TRBJ2-1; V: TRBV7-3; CDR3: CASGLAGGSYNEQFF; DNA: TGTGCCAGCGGACTAGCGGGAGGCTCCTACAATGAGCAGTTCTTC
size: once; D: NA; J: TRBJ2-5; V: TRBV7-2; CDR3: CASSLASGSDTWVGETQYF; DNA: TGTGCCAGCAGCTTAGCGAGTGGCTCAGACACATGGGTTGGGGAGACCCAGTACTTC
size: NA; D: TRBD1; J: TRBJ2-7; V: TRBV27; CDR3: CASSLPGTGDLEQYF; DNA: TGTGCCAGCAGTCTACCCGGGACAGGGGACCTGGAGCAGTACTTC
size: NA; D: TRBD1; J: TRBJ2-7; V: TRBV27; CDR3: CASSTLGQETYEQYF; DNA: TGTGCCAGCAGTACCCTAGGACAGGAGACCTACGAGCAGTACTTC
size: once; D: NA; J: TRBJ1-1; V: TRBV3-1/TRBV3-2; CDR3: CASSQDNIVTEAFF; DNA: TGTGCCAGCAGCCAAGACAACATTGTCACTGAAGCTTTCTTT
size: NA; D: TRBD1; J: TRBJ2-7; V: TRBV7-3; CDR3: CASSWTGTGDSYEQYF; DNA: TGTGCCAGCAGCTGGACAGGGACAGGCGACTCCTACGAGCAGTACTTC
size: once; D: NA; J: TRBJ2-1; V: TRBV21-1; CDR3: CASSWSGWGFF; DNA: TGTGCCAGCAGCTGGTCGGGATGGGGGTTCTTC
size: once; D: TRBD2; J: TRBJ2-3; V: TRBV6-5; CDR3: CASSYSASGSRNTQYF; DNA: TGTGCCAGCAGTTACTCGGCGAGCGGGAGTAGGAATACGCAGTATTTT
size: once; D: NA; J: TRBJ1-1; V: TRBV9; CDR3: CASSPPGLDTEAFF; DNA: TGTGCCAGCAGCCCTCCAGGATTGGACACTGAAGCTTTCTTT
size: NA; D: NA; J: TRBJ1-2; V: TRBV29-1; CDR3: CSVSPPGVEGYTF; DNA: TGCAGCGTCTCTCCTCCGGGGGTTGAAGGCTACACCTTC
size: NA; D: NA; J: TRBJ2-1; V: TRBV7-9; CDR3: CASSLVLDEQFF; DNA: TGTGCCAGCAGCTTAGTTCTCGATGAGCAGTTCTTC
size: NA; D: TRBD2; J: TRBJ2-7; V: TRBV3-1/TRBV3-2; CDR3: CASSPPGGDVQYF; DNA: TGTGCCAGCAGCCCACCGGGAGGAGACGTGCAGTACTTC
size: once; D: TRBD1; J: TRBJ1-2; V: TRBV6-5; CDR3: CASSRTGSNGYTF; DNA: TGTGCCAGCAGCCGGACAGGGAGTAATGGCTACACCTTC
size: NA; D: TRBD1; J: TRBJ1-2; V: TRBV27; CDR3: CASSTGDFYGYTF; DNA: TGTGCCAGCAGTACAGGGGATTTCTATGGCTACACCTTC
size: NA; D: NA; J: TRBJ2-7; V: TRBV29-1; CDR3: CSVDEDEQYF; DNA: TGCAGCGTTGACGAGGACGAGCAGTACTTC
size: NA; D: TRBD1; J: TRBJ1-5; V: TRBV19; CDR3: CASRGTGEGNQPQHF; DNA: TGTGCCAGTAGGGGGACAGGGGAGGGCAATCAGCCCCAGCATTTT
size: NA; D: NA; J: TRBJ2-1; V: TRBV3-1/TRBV3-2; CDR3: CASSFKPQVSYNEQFF; DNA: TGTGCCAGCAGCTTCAAACCACAGGTAAGCTACAATGAGCAGTTCTTC
size: NA; D: TRBD1; J: TRBJ1-1; V: TRBV19; CDR3: CASTRTGGSNTEAFF; DNA: TGTGCCAGTACCAGGACAGGGGGCTCGAACACTGAAGCTTTCTTT
size: NA; D: NA; J: TRBJ2-7; V: TRBV7-9; CDR3: CASSLAGVNYEQYF; DNA: TGTGCCAGCAGCTTAGCAGGGGTGAACTACGAGCAGTACTTC
size: NA; D: TRBD1; J: TRBJ2-7; V: TRBV24-1; CDR3: CATSDGGTATYEQYF; DNA: TGTGCCACCAGTGATGGTGGGACAGCAACCTACGAGCAGTACTTC
size: NA; D: TRBD1; J: TRBJ1-1; V: TRBV7-9; CDR3: CASTQGVYTEAFF; DNA: TGTGCCAGCACACAGGGGGTCTACACTGAAGCTTTCTTT
size: NA; D: NA; J: TRBJ1-2; V: TRBV2; CDR3: CASTLQGVYGYTF; DNA: TGTGCCAGCACCCTACAGGGTGTCTATGGCTACACCTTC
size: NA; D: NA; J: TRBJ1-3; V: TRBV3-1/TRBV3-2; CDR3: CASSQDSVRGNTIYF; DNA: TGTGCCAGCAGCCAAGATTCGGTCCGGGGAAACACCATATATTTT
size: NA; D: TRBD1; J: TRBJ2-2; V: TRBV19; CDR3: CASSGGQGRNTGELFF; DNA: TGTGCCAGTAGTGGGGGACAGGGACGGAACACCGGGGAGCTGTTTTTT
size: NA; D: TRBD2; J: TRBJ2-7; V: TRBV4-3; CDR3: CASSPGAGVGGEQYF; DNA: TGCGCCAGCAGCCCAGGAGCGGGAGTGGGCGGCGAGCAGTACTTC
size: NA; D: NA; J: TRBJ1-1; V: TRBV6-5; CDR3: CASSWTAGAFF; DNA: TGTGCCAGCAGTTGGACAGCAGGGGCTTTCTTT
size: NA; D: TRBD1; J: TRBJ2-3; V: TRBV3-1/TRBV3-2; CDR3: CASSRTGGQTDTQYF; DNA: TGTGCCAGCAGCCGTACAGGGGGCCAGACAGATACGCAGTATTTT
size: NA; D: NA; J: TRBJ2-7; V: TRBV6-5; CDR3: CASRSPLSYEQYF; DNA: TGTGCCAGTCGATCACCTCTATCCTACGAGCAGTACTTC
size: NA; D: TRBD1; J: TRBJ1-6; V: TRBV19; CDR3: CASSRTGAGSPLHF; DNA: TGTGCCAGTAGTAGGACAGGGGCCGGTTCACCCCTCCACTTT
size: NA; D: TRBD2; J: TRBJ2-5; V: TRBV7-2; CDR3: CASSFSMGGETQYF; DNA: TGTGCCAGCAGCTTTAGTATGGGGGGGGAGACCCAGTACTTC
size: NA; D: TRBD1; J: TRBJ1-2; V: TRBV6-5; CDR3: CATTTGDGYTF; DNA: TGTGCCACCACAACAGGGGATGGCTACACCTTC
size: NA; D: TRBD2; J: TRBJ2-7; V: TRBV27; CDR3: CASSSGGRAVYEQYF; DNA: TGTGCCAGCAGTTCGGGAGGGAGGGCCGTTTACGAGCAGTACTTC
size: NA; D: NA; J: TRBJ2-3; V: TRBV28; CDR3: CASVGPRGGTGGVTDTQYF; DNA: TGTGCCAGCGTGGGCCCGAGAGGTGGGACTGGGGGAGTCACAGATACGCAGTATTTT
size: NA; D: NA; J: TRBJ1-6; V: TRBV7-3; CDR3: CASSASAGSNSPLHF; DNA: TGTGCCAGCAGCGCCTCGGCAGGGTCGAATTCACCCCTCCACTTT
size: NA; D: TRBD1; J: TRBJ1-4; V: TRBV7-2; CDR3: CASSTGQGDEKLFF; DNA: TGTGCCAGCAGCACGGGACAGGGCGATGAAAAACTGTTTTTT
size: NA; D: NA; J: TRBJ2-7; V: TRBV9; CDR3: CASSVSGAGAYEQYF; DNA: TGTGCCAGCAGCGTCAGCGGCGCTGGAGCCTACGAGCAGTACTTC